This T cell receptor (beta chain) was recorded in a study of CD8 T cells in ankylosing spondylitis. Using its own MiXCR run on the 5' RACE reads, TCRdb lists one record per CDR3 protein. The sample holds about 130,000 distinct CDR3 sequences, 7% seen once. This clonotype showed up many times. The germline V and J ends were trimmed by 3 bases and 6 bases, with 9 bases remaining between them. The germline V gene encodes CDR1 SQVTM and CDR2 ANQGSEA. The CDR3 has 11 amino acids. V is TRBV29-1 and J is TRBJ2-7; TRBD2 is a possible D gene (6 bases). The TCR was taken from a male donor with ankylosing spondylitis or in good health (not recorded which). Sequencing used blood, either unsorted or a sorted T cell fraction (not recorded which). DNA of the CDR3: TGCAGCGTTGACCCCGGGGGCGAGCAGTACTTC. Its protein is CSVDPGGEQYF.